This T cell receptor (beta chain) was captured by sequencing in a study of T cells in Graves' hyperthyroidism and ophthalmopathy. Points from the study as a whole: Ophthalmopathy got predicted by the model a median 6.5 months before its onset. Ophthalmopathy and stable hyperthyroidism were told apart by a 13 V-J model.

This clonotype occurred many times. Its antigen is still unknown. The CDR3 covers 16 residues. V was cut by 4 bases and J by 3 bases, with 13 bases left in between. Germline values: CDR1 SGHNT, CDR2 YENEEA. It was RNA transcripts that yielded the amplified TCR beta CDR3 regions. First-round RT-PCR with HTBI primers amplified the TCR CDR3 region. TCRdb called the multiplex PCR reads again in MiXCR, with one record for every CDR3 protein. The sample shows fewer than 650,000 distinct CDR3 sequences, roughly 15% of them seen only once. V is TRBV11-3 and J is TRBJ2-6, with D unclear. This TCR was sampled from a woman in her forties with Graves' ophthalmopathy. The source material was blood. For the CDR3, the DNA is TGTGCCAGCAGCTCCGAAGGGTCAGATGGGGCCAACGTCCTGACTTTC. Residues: CASSSEGSDGANVLTF.